These 28 T cell receptor beta chains were sequenced from one sample in a study of tumor and adjacent non-tumor tissue in lung cancer. The template was RNA from unsorted bulk tissue. A modified ARM-PCR protocol with three rounds of nested PCR amplified TCRbeta. TCRdb ran MiXCR on the multiplex PCR reads and lists one entry per CDR3 protein. The sample has around 200,000 distinct CDR3 sequences, 70% to 75% seen once; the top ten hold 20% to 25%. Sequencing used lung tumor tissue. The origin of the receptors is a man aged 55 to 70 with non-small cell lung cancer.

The rearrangement links TRBV11-2 to TRBJ1-1; D is ambiguous. V lost 0 bases, J lost 1 base, and 9 bases lay in between. Germline CDR1 reads SGHAT; CDR2 reads FQNNGV. The CDR3 loop spans 15 amino acids. The CDR3 here is CASSLDPSANTEAFF. Here the CDR3 DNA reads TGTGCCAGCAGCTTAGATCCATCAGCGAACACTGAAGCTTTCTTT. Drawing the rest from reference TRBV11-2 and TRBJ1-1, the complete variable domain is EAGVAQSPRYKIIEKRQSVAFWCNPISGHATLYWYQQILGQGPKLLIQFQNNGVVDDSQLPKDRFSAERLKGVDSTLKIQPAKLEDSAVYLCASSLDPSANTEAFFGQGTRLTVV.

With respect to this clonotype: A much larger clone lies a single base off, so this may be a read error. The rearrangement joins TRBV20-1 to TRBJ2-7; weak D call: TRBD2 (6 bases). Germline assignment: CDR1 DFQATT and CDR2 SNEGSKA (reference sequence). This CDR3 has 14 amino acids. The CDR3 loop reads CSVRGQRATYEQYF. In nucleotides, the CDR3 is TGCAGTGTTAGAGGGCAGCGGGCCACCTACGAGCAGTACTTC.

Of note for this clonotype: Possible read error: a much larger clone is one base away. The chain combines TRBV6-6 with TRBJ1-4, with 10 positions matching TRBD1. In germline, CDR1 is MNHNY, CDR2 SVGAGI (reference sequence). The CDR3 covers 14 residues. The CDR3 sequence is CAISYSTGGEKLFF. Here the CDR3 DNA reads TGTGCCATCAGTTACTCGACAGGGGGCGAGAAACTGTTTTTT.

Notes on this clonotype: Since no conserved phenylalanine or tryptophan closes the CDR3, a read error is the likely cause. The rearrangement links TRBV4-3 to TRBJ2-1; 8 bases line up with TRBD2. The CDR3 consists of 19 residues. CDR1 and CDR2 (germline): LGHNA, YSLEER. V lost 0 bases and J lost 2; bases outside the gene matches: 12. CDR3 coding DNA: TGCGCCAGCAGCCAAGATCGGATCCCCGGGACTAGAACCTACAATGAGCAGTTCTTA. This sequence encodes CASSQDRIPGTRTYNEQFL.

Note on this clonotype: A clone one base away is much larger, so this may be a read error. As the CDR3 is not closed by the conserved phenylalanine or tryptophan, this likely results from a read error. The J gene is TRBJ1-5, the V gene TRBV20-1; D not resolved. CDR1 DFQATT and CDR2 SNEGSKA come from the germline V gene (reference sequence). Between the trimmed V and J ends, which lost 6 bases and 0 bases, there was a span of 12 bases. CDR3 size: 14 residues. CDR3: CSALNPRSNQPQHL. The CDR3 coding sequence is TGCAGTGCATTGAATCCCCGTAGCAATCAGCCCCAGCATCTT.

In regard to this clonotype: An end of the junction differs from the germline gene, which may be a read error. The V and J genes are TRBV11-2 and TRBJ2-1; 8 bases agree with TRBD2. CDR1 is SGHAT, CDR2 FQNNGV, per germline. The CDR3 consists of 18 residues. The CDR3 is CASSPVKLAGGSYDEQFF. CDR3 DNA sequence: TGTGCCAGCAGCCCAGTGAAGCTCGCGGGGGGCTCCTACGATGAGCAGTTCTTC. The full variable domain, completed using reference TRBV11-2 and TRBJ2-1, is EAGVAQSPRYKIIEKRQSVAFWCNPISGHATLYWYQQILGQGPKLLIQFQNNGVVDDSQLPKDRFSAERLKGVDSTLKIQPAKLEDSAVYLCASSPVKLAGGSYDEQFFGPGTRLTVL.

The V call is TRBV11-1, the J call TRBJ2-5; tentative D call: TRBD2 (6 bases). Germline lookup yields CDR1 SGHAT and CDR2 FQDESV (reference sequence). The CDR3 contains 14 residues. Deletions cut 3 bases from V and 13 bases from J, with 21 bases between. As DNA, the CDR3 is TGTGCCAGCAGCTTTACAGCGGGTGGAGAGGCCCTGTACTTC. This codes for CASSFTAGGEALYF.

As for this clonotype: A much larger clone lies one base from this, so it may be a read error. The chain has TRBV6-5 and TRBJ1-2, with D unclear. Germline V lookup: CDR1 MNHEY, CDR2 SVGAGI. This CDR3 region has 13 residues. CDR3 bases: TGTGCCAGCAGTTACGGTCTGGGGTCTGGCAACACCTTC. It encodes CASSYGLGSGNTF.

With regard to this clonotype: This CDR3 fails to terminate in the conserved phenylalanine or tryptophan, so it likely reflects a read error. CDR3 DNA: TGTGCCAGCCGGACCGGTCAGGCAAATGAGCAGTTCCTC. Protein: CASRTGQANEQFL. V and J are TRBV6-5 and TRBJ2-1; D is undetermined. Trimming took 8 bases from V and 7 from J, leaving 15 bases between them. This CDR3 spans 13 amino acids. Germline CDR1 MNHEY, CDR2 SVGAGI.

This chain connects TRBV10-2 to TRBJ2-1, with D tentatively TRBD2 (6 bases). The germline gives CDR1 WSHSY, CDR2 SAAADI. Trimming shortened V by 7 bases and J by 5 bases, and 12 bases separated the two germline ends. The CDR3 contains 13 residues. The CDR3 loop reads CASNRLEDNEQFF. For the CDR3, the DNA is TGCGCCAGCAATAGACTAGAAGACAATGAGCAGTTCTTC.

This rearrangement joins TRBV11-3 to TRBJ2-1; D uncertain. The germline V gene encodes CDR1 SGHNT and CDR2 YENEEA. The CDR3 loop spans 16 amino acids. The V and J ends lost 5 bases and 4 bases respectively, with 18 bases between them. The CDR3 DNA reads as TGTGCCAGCAGCCTCGCCCGGCGGAGCTCTTACAATGAGCAGTTCTTC. Its translation: CASSLARRSSYNEQFF.

As concerns this clonotype: As the CDR3 is not closed by the conserved phenylalanine or tryptophan, this likely results from a read error. CDR3 loop: CSARSRWNTEAFY. In DNA form, the CDR3 reads TGCAGTGCTAGATCCAGATGGAACACAGAAGCTTTCTAT. The rearrangement joins TRBV20-1 to TRBJ1-1, with D unclear. Germline V lookup: CDR1 DFQATT, CDR2 SNEGSKA (reference sequence). The CDR3 totals 13 residues.

Details on this clonotype: A much bigger clone sits one base away, suggesting this may be a read error. The chain recombines TRBV12-3 or TRBV12-4 with TRBJ1-6; D is perhaps TRBD1 (5 bases). CDR3 size: 16 residues. Trimming removed 7 bases from V and 4 bases from J, with 17 bases in between. The CDR3 loop is CASTFWGRGYNSPLHF. Written as DNA, the CDR3 is TGTGCCAGCACCTTCTGGGGGAGAGGGTATAATTCACCCCTCCACTTT.

This clonotype appeared a few times. The chain links TRBV25-1 to TRBJ2-1, with 10 bases fitting TRBD2. This CDR3 has 16 residues. V was pared by 4 bases and J by 0 bases, with 3 bases of the junction left unmatched. Germline V gene sequence: CDR1 MGHDK, CDR2 SYGVNS. Here the CDR3 DNA reads TGTGCCAGCAGTGCGGGGACTAGCGACTCCTACAATGAGCAGTTCTTC. Its protein is CASSAGTSDSYNEQFF.

This clonotype came up a few times. The chain couples TRBV20-1 to TRBJ1-2; 11 nucleotides align to TRBD1. The CDR3 is made up of 14 amino acids. V dropped 5 bases and J dropped 2; count of bases not matched to a gene: 4. CDR1 and CDR2 from the germline V gene are DFQATT and SNEGSKA (reference sequence). CDR3 amino acids: CSAQRTGGNYGYTF. The CDR3 DNA follows: TGCAGTGCTCAAAGGACAGGGGGCAACTATGGCTACACCTTC.

As concerns this clonotype: One end of the junction is discordant with germline, which a read error may explain. The V call is TRBV10-1, the J call TRBJ2-5; D not certain. CDR1 WNHNN and CDR2 SYGVQD come from the germline V gene (reference sequence). The CDR3 is 15 residues long. CDR3 sequence: CASSLDSNGQETQYF. CDR3 coding DNA: TGCGCCAGCAGCCTCGACTCCAACGGTCAAGAGACCCAGTACTTT.

This clonotype has more than one count but fewer than ten. The gene calls are TRBV30 and TRBJ2-1; 13 bases agree with TRBD2. Germline V gene data show CDR1 as GTSNPN and CDR2 as SVGIG (reference sequence). The length of the CDR3 is 15 residues. Unmatched junction bases numbered 5, after V lost 4 bases and J lost 5 bases. The CDR3 is CAWMAGLAGNNEQFF. The CDR3, as DNA: TGTGCCTGGATGGCGGGACTAGCGGGGAACAATGAGCAGTTCTTC.

With respect to this clonotype: Given a much more abundant clone one base away, this may be a read error. V gene TRBV29-1 combines with J gene TRBJ2-3; TRBD1 aligns across 8 bases. Germline V gives CDR1 SQVTM, CDR2 ANQGSEA. With V trimmed by 7 bases and J by 2 bases, 5 bases remained unmatched. The CDR3 sequence is 13 residues long. The CDR3 loop is CSARQGTTDTQYF. The CDR3 DNA follows: TGCAGCGCCAGACAGGGGACCACAGATACGCAGTATTTT.

In this sample, this clonotype turned up a few times. This could be a read error, since a much larger clone is one nucleotide away. The rearrangement links TRBV29-1 to TRBJ1-2; the D is unclear. Germline CDR1 and CDR2: SQVTM and ANQGSEA. The CDR3 is made up of 9 amino acids. The CDR3 reads CSIERRFPF. CDR3 DNA sequence: TGCAGCATTGAAAGGAGATTCCCTTTC.

The V and J genes are TRBV20-1 and TRBJ2-7, with a weak D call TRBD1 (5 bases). This CDR3 contains 13 residues. Per germline, CDR1 DFQATT and CDR2 SNEGSKA (reference sequence). V lost 3 bases to trimming and J lost 10 bases, with 19 bases between them. The CDR3 coding sequence is TGCAGTGCTAGCGCTGTAGGGGCTGGAGTACAGTACTTC. Its translation is CSASAVGAGVQYF.

On this clonotype itself: A read error may produce the germline difference seen at one junction end. CDR3 in amino acids: CASNQDPQGYYGYTF. The CDR3, as DNA: TGCGCCAGCAACCAAGATCCCCAGGGGTATTATGGCTACACCTTC. The V call is TRBV4-3, the J call TRBJ1-2; a weak D match, TRBD1 (6 bases). Germline-derived CDR1 and CDR2 are LGHNA and YSLEER. The length of the CDR3 is 15 residues.

This clonotype was picked up a small number of times. The chain has TRBV23-1 and TRBJ2-3; D is unresolved. TRBV23-1 is annotated as an ORF whose role is uncertain. This CDR3 comprises 13 residues. V was pared by 0 bases and J by 6 bases, with 7 bases between. The CDR3 DNA reads TGCGCCAGCAGTCAATCAGCGTTGGATACGCAGTATTTT. Amino acid sequence: CASSQSALDTQYF.

Concerning this clonotype itself: A junction boundary mismatches the germline segment, possibly from a read error. CDR3 sequence (DNA): TGTGCCAGCAGCCCGACAGGGTCCCATTATGGCTGCACCTTC. Protein: CASSPTGSHYGCTF. The chain links TRBV12-3 or TRBV12-4 to TRBJ1-2; 7 nucleotides align to TRBD1. The CDR3 runs to 14 residues.

The chain is built from TRBV20-1 and TRBJ2-5; the match to TRBD2 covers 7 bases. Trimming removed 1 base from V and 6 bases from J; junction bases left unmatched: 11. CDR1 is DFQATT and CDR2 is SNEGSKA in the germline V gene (reference sequence). This CDR3 has 15 residues. This CDR3 is CSARVATSSIQTQYF. The CDR3 coding sequence is TGCAGTGCTAGAGTGGCGACTAGCTCTATCCAGACCCAGTACTTC.

Notes on this clonotype: This may be a read error, as it is one base from a much larger clone. The chain links TRBV29-1 to TRBJ2-1; D unresolved. The ends were cut back, 4 bases at V and 9 bases at J, with 16 bases in the middle. The CDR3 is 13 residues long. Per germline, CDR1 SQVTM and CDR2 ANQGSEA. Written as DNA, the CDR3 is TGCAGCGTTGCAGCCCACCAATTCAGTGAGCAGTTCTTC. This encodes CSVAAHQFSEQFF.

The chain couples TRBV6-2 or TRBV6-3 to TRBJ2-7, with D tentatively TRBD2 (5 bases). Trimming stripped 2 bases from V and 6 bases from J, with 14 bases between. CDR1 and CDR2 (germline): MNHEY, SVGEGT. CDR3 size: 14 residues. This CDR3 reads CASSYPAWETEQYF. For the CDR3, the DNA is TGTGCCAGCAGTTACCCGGCGTGGGAGACCGAGCAGTACTTC.

Comments on this clonotype: Here the CDR3 omits its conserved ending phenylalanine or tryptophan, so a read error is the likely source. V gene TRBV13 combines with J gene TRBJ1-3; maybe TRBD1 (5 bases). This CDR3 comprises 12 residues. Trimming left V 5 bases short and J 4 bases short, with 6 bases between. CDR1 is PRHDT, CDR2 FYEKMQ, per germline (reference sequence). DNA for the CDR3: TGTGCCAGCAGCGGGGGAGGAAACACCATATATTAT. Translating gives CASSGGGNTIYY.

This clonotype has a single count. A much larger clone lies one base from this, so it may be a read error. The V gene is TRBV20-1, the J gene TRBJ1-5; 9 bases are a match to TRBD1. The end of the DNA is better explained by TRBJ2-3, so the J call may be wrong. This CDR3 comprises 13 residues. Germline assignment: CDR1 DFQATT and CDR2 SNEGSKA (reference sequence). CDR3 loop: CSARDREPQPQYF. The CDR3 coding sequence is TGCAGTGCTCGGGACAGGGAACCTCAGCCCCAGTATTTT.